The TCR beta chain under discussion was sequenced for a study of blood T cell repertoires in COVID-19 (TCRdb year 2020). Regarding the study in general: Samples covering the acute and convalescent phases of COVID-19 were provided by collaborators in the United States, Italy and Spain. The samples were drawn from two sources: the first 160 participants of the ongoing ImmuneRACE study, and fewer than 1,500 subjects contributed by 6 global collaborators. Where available, HLA class I and class II types were obtained from metadata supplied by the sample provider rather than from assay-based typing. Deeply sampled blood TCRbeta repertoires from subjects exposed to, actively infected with, or recovered from COVID-19 were included in the dataset. The prospective study material was composed of cDNA or gDNA derived from T cells, B-cell-depleted T cells, or PBMCs. The repertoires were released in a freely available public database intended as a resource for research on the immune response to SARS-CoV-2. Nearly every sample came with metadata listing a de-identified subject ID, COVID-19 status, age in years and sex.

The collaborating institutions used their own protocols to collect whole blood in K2EDTA tubes. For TCRbeta analysis, collaborators shipped samples in one of three forms: frozen whole blood, isolated PBMCs, or DNA extracted from either of those sample types. Worth noting for this clone: Its binding antigen is unknown. No much larger clone is present one base from it, and per-base qualities are unavailable.

The paper's findings and limits, for the study overall: The quantity of clinical and demographic metadata differed by source and by participant and was supplied without curation.

The immunoSEQ Assay, a bias-controlled multiplex PCR, was used to amplify TCRbeta CDR3 regions from genomic DNA. The original pipeline was this. Within the assay, amplification of reference gene primers was used to estimate how many nucleated cells each sample contained. Sequence reads were collapsed and filtered to measure the absolute abundance of every unique TCRbeta CDR3 rearrangement. For each sample, productive Simpson clonality was calculated as the square root of Simpson's diversity index over productive rearrangements. TCRdb obtained this table from immuneACCESS and retained in-frame rearrangements with V and J assigned. These tables miss some clones; where compared with another copy, unresolved V genes account for less than half of the shortfall, and the remainder is unexplained. V and J calls and clone size are given by that table; D and trimming were obtained from the DNA. The sample yields 85,000 to 90,000 clones; 80% were counted once. The ten largest account for 16% of the sample.

The cysteine opens and the phenylalanine closes a CDR3 of 16 amino acids. Left in the record is the CDR3 DNA by itself, 48 bases read in frame from the first base. At the junction V is shortened by 5 bases and J by 4 bases, with 19 bases in between. CDR1 and CDR2 (SEHNR, FQNEAQ) derive from the germline V gene (reference sequence). The sequenced sample was peripheral blood. The sequence was obtained from a woman older than 75 with active or convalescent COVID-19. This receptor chain uses TRBV7-9 and TRBJ2-3, with a weak D call of TRBD1 (5 bases match). The CDR3 sequence is CASSPTLGLHADTQYF. The DNA is TGTGCCAGCAGCCCGACCTTGGGGCTCCACGCAGATACGCAGTATTTT.